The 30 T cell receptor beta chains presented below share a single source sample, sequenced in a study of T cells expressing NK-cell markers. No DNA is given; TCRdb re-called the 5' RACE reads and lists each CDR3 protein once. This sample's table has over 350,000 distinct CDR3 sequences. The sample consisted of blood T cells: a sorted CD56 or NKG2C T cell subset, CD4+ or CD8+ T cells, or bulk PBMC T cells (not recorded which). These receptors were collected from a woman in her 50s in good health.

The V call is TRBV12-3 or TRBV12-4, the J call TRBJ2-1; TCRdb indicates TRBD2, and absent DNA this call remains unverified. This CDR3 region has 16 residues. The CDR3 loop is CASSFLVGTSGRKQFF.

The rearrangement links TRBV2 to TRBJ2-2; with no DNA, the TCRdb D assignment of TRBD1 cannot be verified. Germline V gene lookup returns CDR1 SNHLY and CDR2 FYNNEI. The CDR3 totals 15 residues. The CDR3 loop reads CASSGTGVLTGELFF. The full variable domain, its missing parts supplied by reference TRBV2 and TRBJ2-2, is EPEVTQTPSHQVTQMGQEVILRCVPISNHLYFYWYRQILGQKVEFLVSFYNNEISEKSEIFDDQFSVERPDGSNFTLKIRSTKLEDSAMYFCASSGTGVLTGELFFGEGSRLTVL.

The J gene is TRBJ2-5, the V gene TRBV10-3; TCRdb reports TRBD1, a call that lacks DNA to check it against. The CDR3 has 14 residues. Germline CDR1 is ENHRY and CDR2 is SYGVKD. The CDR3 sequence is CAISDEGKQETQYF.

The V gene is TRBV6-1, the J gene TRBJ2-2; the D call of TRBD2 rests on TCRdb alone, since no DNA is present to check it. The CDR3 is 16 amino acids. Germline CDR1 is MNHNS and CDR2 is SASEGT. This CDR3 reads CASSEASGRLTGELFF.

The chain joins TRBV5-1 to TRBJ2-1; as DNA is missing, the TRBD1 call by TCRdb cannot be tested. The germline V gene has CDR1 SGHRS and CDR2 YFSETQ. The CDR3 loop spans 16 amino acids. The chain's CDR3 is CASKEGARATYNEQFF.

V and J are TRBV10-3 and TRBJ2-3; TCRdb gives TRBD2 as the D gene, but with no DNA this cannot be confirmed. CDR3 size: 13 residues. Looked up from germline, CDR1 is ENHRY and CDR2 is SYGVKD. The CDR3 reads CAITGERPDTQYF.

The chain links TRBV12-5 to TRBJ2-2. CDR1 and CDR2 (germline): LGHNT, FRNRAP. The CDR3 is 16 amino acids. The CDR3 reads CASGLVLGVDTGELFF.

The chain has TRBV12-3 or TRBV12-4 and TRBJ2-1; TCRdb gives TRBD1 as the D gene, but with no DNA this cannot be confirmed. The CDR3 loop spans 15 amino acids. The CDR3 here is CASSLSQGVGNEQFF.

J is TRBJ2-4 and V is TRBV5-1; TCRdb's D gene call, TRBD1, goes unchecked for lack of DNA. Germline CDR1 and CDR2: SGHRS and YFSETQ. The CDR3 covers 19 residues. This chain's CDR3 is CASSRVPGQGAAAKNIQYF.

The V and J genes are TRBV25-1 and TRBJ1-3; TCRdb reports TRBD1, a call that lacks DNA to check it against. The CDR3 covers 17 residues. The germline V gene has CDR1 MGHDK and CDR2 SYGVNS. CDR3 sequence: CASSALGGQISGNTIYF. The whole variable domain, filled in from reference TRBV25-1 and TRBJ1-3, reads EADIYQTPRYLVIGTGKKITLECSQTMGHDKMYWYQQDPGMELHLIHYSYGVNSTEKGDLSSESTVSRIRTEHFPLTLESARPSHTSQYLCASSALGGQISGNTIYFGEGSWLTVV.

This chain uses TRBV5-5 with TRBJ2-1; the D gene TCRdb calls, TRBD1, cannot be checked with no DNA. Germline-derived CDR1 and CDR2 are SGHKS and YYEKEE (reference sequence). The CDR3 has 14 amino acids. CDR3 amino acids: CASSPGAAPSEQFF.

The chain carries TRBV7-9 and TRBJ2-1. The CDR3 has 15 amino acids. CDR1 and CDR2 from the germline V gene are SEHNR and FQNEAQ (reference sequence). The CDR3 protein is CASSLMTHSYNEQFF.

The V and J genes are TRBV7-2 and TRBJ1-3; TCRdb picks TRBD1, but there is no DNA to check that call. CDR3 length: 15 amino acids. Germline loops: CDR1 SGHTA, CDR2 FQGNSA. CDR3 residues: CASSLSGQGRDTIYF.

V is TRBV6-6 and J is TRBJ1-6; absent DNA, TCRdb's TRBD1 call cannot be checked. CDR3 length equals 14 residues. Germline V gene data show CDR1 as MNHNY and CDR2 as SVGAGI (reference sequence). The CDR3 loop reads CASSYPGFDSPLHF.

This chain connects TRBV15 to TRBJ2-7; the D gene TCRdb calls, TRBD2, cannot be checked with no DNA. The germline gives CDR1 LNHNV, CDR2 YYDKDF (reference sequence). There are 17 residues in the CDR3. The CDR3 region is CATSRDSFLASTYEQYF. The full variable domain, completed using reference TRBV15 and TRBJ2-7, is DAMVIQNPRYQVTQFGKPVTLSCSQTLNHNVMYWYQQKSSQAPKLLFHYYDKDFNNEADTPDNFQSRRPNTSFCFLDIRSPGLGDTAMYLCATSRDSFLASTYEQYFGPGTRLTVT.

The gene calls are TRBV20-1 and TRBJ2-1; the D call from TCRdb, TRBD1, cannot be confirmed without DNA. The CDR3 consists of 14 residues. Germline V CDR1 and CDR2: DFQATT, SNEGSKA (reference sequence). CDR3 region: CSAMDRAARNEQFF.

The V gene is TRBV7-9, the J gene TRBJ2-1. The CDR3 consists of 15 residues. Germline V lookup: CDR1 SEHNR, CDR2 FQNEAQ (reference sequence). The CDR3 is CASSLVGNSYNEQFF.

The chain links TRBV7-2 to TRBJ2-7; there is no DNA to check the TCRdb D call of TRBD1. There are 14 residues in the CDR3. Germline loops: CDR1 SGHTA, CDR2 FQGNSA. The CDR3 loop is CASSLDQGNYEQYF.

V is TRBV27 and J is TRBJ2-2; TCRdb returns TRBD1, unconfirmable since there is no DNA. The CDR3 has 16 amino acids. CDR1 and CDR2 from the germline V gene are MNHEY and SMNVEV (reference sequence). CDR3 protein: CASSLEDSFLTGELFF.

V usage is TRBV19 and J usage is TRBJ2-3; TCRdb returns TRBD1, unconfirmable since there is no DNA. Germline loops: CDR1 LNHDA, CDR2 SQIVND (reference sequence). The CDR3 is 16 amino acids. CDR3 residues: CASSIGRGASTDTQYF.

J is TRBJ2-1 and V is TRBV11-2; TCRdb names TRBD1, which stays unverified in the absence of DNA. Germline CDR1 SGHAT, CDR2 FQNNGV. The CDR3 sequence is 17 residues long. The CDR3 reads CASSGGLESGSYNEQFF.

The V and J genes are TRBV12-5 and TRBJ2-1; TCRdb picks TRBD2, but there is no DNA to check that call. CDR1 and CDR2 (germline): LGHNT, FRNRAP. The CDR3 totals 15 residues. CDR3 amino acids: CASAKGLSSYNEQFF.

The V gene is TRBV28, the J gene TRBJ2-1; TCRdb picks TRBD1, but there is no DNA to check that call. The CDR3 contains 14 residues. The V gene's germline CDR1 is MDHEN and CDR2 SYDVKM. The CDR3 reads CASSLGGSGAEQFF.

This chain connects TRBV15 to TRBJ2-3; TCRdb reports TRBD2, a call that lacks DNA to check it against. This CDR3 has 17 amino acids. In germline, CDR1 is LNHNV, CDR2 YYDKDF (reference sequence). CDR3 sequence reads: CATSRDKLAGATDTQYF.

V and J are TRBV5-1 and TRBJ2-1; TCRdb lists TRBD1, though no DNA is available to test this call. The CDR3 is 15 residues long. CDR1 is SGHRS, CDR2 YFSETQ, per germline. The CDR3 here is CASSKQGAVYNEQFF.

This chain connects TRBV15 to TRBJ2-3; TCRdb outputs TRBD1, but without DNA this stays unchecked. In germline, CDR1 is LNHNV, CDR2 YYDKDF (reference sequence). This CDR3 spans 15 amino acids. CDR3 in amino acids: CATSRTGTSTDTQYF.

CDR3 amino acids: CASSFTAGGLEQFF. The chain joins TRBV5-1 to TRBJ2-1; TCRdb designates TRBD2, a call that cannot be tested without DNA. The CDR3 contains 14 residues. Per germline, CDR1 SGHRS and CDR2 YFSETQ.

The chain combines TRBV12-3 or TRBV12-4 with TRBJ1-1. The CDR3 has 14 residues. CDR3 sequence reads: CASSPSGLDSEAFF.

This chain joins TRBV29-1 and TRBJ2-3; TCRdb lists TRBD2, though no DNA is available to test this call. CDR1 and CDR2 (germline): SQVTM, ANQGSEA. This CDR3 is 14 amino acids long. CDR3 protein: CSFKRTSGTDTQYF.

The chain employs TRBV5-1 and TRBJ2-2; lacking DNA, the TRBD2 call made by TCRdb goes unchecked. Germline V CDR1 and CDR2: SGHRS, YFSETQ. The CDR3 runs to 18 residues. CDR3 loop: CASSRRGSIGTTTGELFF.